This note documents a single TCR beta chain sequence. This sample is drawn from a study of blood T cell repertoires in COVID-19. CDR3 size: 16 residues. V was clipped by 5 bases and J by 4 bases; unmatched bases: 9. Germline CDR1 and CDR2: SGHNT and YYREEE (reference sequence). Sequencing was performed with immunoSEQ multiplex PCR; in TCRdb, only in-frame clones are kept and a portion is missing. Among under 200,000 clones listed, under 90% were seen once. The sequence was obtained from a woman aged 70-85 years with COVID-19, enrolled during active disease. J is TRBJ2-5 and V is TRBV5-4; 12 bases match TRBD2. Material: peripheral blood. The CDR3 sequence is CASSPLAGGPPETQYF. CDR3 sequence (DNA): TGTGCCAGCAGTCCCCTAGCGGGGGGGCCCCCAGAGACCCAGTACTTC.